The next 23 T cell receptor beta chains were all read from a single sample in a study of T cell responses to AZD1222 COVID-19 vaccine. Method: immunoSEQ multiplex PCR; TCRdb's copy keeps in-frame clones and lacks some. The sample has under 130,000 clones, nearly 90% seen once. The source material was peripheral blood, sampled 28 days after the second AZD1222 dose. The receptors were sampled from an adult who received the AZD1222 COVID-19 vaccine.

This chain uses TRBV27 with TRBJ2-7; 9 bases fit TRBD1. CDR1 and CDR2 (germline): MNHEY, SMNVEV (reference sequence). V was clipped by 8 bases and J by 6 bases; unmatched bases: 29. The CDR3 covers 20 residues. The DNA of the CDR3 is TGTGCCAGCTCCGATCGGGGGCGGACAGGGGCTGGCGGGAAGAGGGGCGAGCAGTACTTC. Its translation is CASSDRGRTGAGGKRGEQYF.

V is TRBV7-2 and J is TRBJ1-2; D remains ambiguous. Germline CDR1 reads SGHTA; CDR2 reads FQGNSA. The CDR3 is made up of 14 amino acids. Trimming removed 5 bases from V and 6 bases from J, with 16 bases in between. The CDR3 reads CASSPFSSPDGYTF. CDR3 DNA sequence: TGTGCCAGCAGCCCCTTCAGTTCCCCCGATGGCTACACCTTC.

The chain recombines TRBV28 with TRBJ2-4; the D gene is possibly TRBD1 (6 bases). With 6 bases removed from V and 8 bases from J, the gap between germline ends came to 11 bases. The CDR3 length is 12 residues. Looked up from germline, CDR1 is MDHEN and CDR2 is SYDVKM. The CDR3 coding sequence is TGTGCCAGCAGCTCACAGGGCTACATTCAGTACTTC. Translation gives CASSSQGYIQYF.

The V gene is TRBV6-1, the J gene TRBJ1-5; no clear D. This CDR3 is 15 amino acids long. Germline V gene lookup returns CDR1 MNHNS and CDR2 SASEGT. The ends were cut back, 2 bases at V and 6 bases at J, with 14 bases in the middle. The CDR3 DNA reads TGTGCCAGCAGTGAATTCATGGGTGTGGGTCAGCCCCAGCATTTT. Its translation: CASSEFMGVGQPQHF.

The chain carries TRBV10-2 and TRBJ2-5; 8 positions match TRBD2. The CDR3 is 15 residues long. Germline V gives CDR1 WSHSY, CDR2 SAAADI. V lost 5 bases to trimming and J lost 0 bases; unmatched junction nucleotides: 5. CDR3 nucleotides: TGCGCCAGCAGTTGGACTAGCCGAAACCAAGAGACCCAGTACTTC. Translated, it gives CASSWTSRNQETQYF.

The rearrangement joins TRBV27 to TRBJ2-2, with D perhaps matching TRBD2 (6 bases). This CDR3 region has 13 residues. Germline CDR1 is MNHEY and CDR2 is SMNVEV (reference sequence). V was pared by 8 bases and J by 4 bases, with 11 bases between. The CDR3 reads CASRRVGTGELFF. CDR3 nucleotide sequence: TGTGCCAGCCGGAGGGTGGGCACCGGGGAGCTGTTTTTT.

The J gene is TRBJ2-3, the V gene TRBV30; D is unclear. CDR3 size: 14 residues. The V end lost 4 bases, the J end lost 0 bases, and 11 bases lay between the germline ends. CDR1 and CDR2 from the germline V gene are GTSNPN and SVGIG (reference sequence). The CDR3 loop is CAWKLYFSTDTQYF. The CDR3 DNA sequence: TGTGCCTGGAAATTGTACTTTAGCACAGATACGCAGTATTTT. Complete variable domain (other parts from reference TRBV30 and TRBJ2-3): SQTIHQWPATLVQPVGSPLSLECTVEGTSNPNLYWYRQAAGRGLQLLFYSVGIGQISSEVPQNLSASRPQDRQFILSSKKLLLSDSGFYLCAWKLYFSTDTQYFGPGTRLTVL.

This clone was counted between two and nine times. The chain employs TRBV4-3 and TRBJ2-2; tentatively, D is TRBD2 (5 bases). Germline V lookup: CDR1 LGHNA, CDR2 YSLEER. The CDR3 loop spans 15 amino acids. The V end lost 4 bases, the J end lost 4 bases, and 13 bases lay between the germline ends. CDR3 coding DNA: TGCGCCAGCAGCCTTAGCGATTTGGTCACCGGGGAGCTGTTTTTT. Its translation: CASSLSDLVTGELFF.

This clone was recorded once. This chain uses TRBV19 with TRBJ2-3; 12 nucleotides align to TRBD2. Germline V lookup: CDR1 LNHDA, CDR2 SQIVND (reference sequence). The CDR3 covers 14 residues. The V segment lost 7 bases and the J segment 3 bases; nucleotides outside the gene matches: 2. CDR3 residues: CASNGLAGTDTQYF. DNA of the CDR3: TGTGCCAGTAATGGACTAGCGGGAACAGATACGCAGTATTTT.

The rearrangement joins TRBV5-4 to TRBJ1-1, with a weak D call TRBD1 (6 bases). This CDR3 comprises 13 residues. Germline-derived CDR1 and CDR2 are SGHNT and YYREEE (reference sequence). V was trimmed by 4 bases and J by 5 bases, leaving 12 bases between them. The chain's CDR3 is CASSPGQPTEAFF. In nucleotides, the CDR3 is TGTGCCAGCAGCCCGGGACAACCAACTGAAGCTTTCTTT.

The chain is built from TRBV14 and TRBJ2-1; maybe TRBD2 (6 bases). The CDR3 totals 16 residues. The V gene lost 4 bases and the J gene lost 8 bases, with 21 bases spanning the gap. CDR1 is SGHDN and CDR2 is FVKESK in the germline V gene. The CDR3 protein is CASSPFWGVRQHEQFF. DNA for the CDR3: TGTGCCAGCAGCCCGTTTTGGGGGGTTAGGCAGCATGAGCAGTTCTTC.

The chain joins TRBV19 to TRBJ2-7; TRBD1 matches 8 bases. This CDR3 is built from 13 residues. Trimming cost V 3 bases and J 3 bases; bases outside gene matches: 1. Germline V gives CDR1 LNHDA, CDR2 SQIVND (reference sequence). CDR3 nucleotide sequence: TGTGCCAGTAGTATCACAGGGGGCTACGAGCAGTACTTC. It yields the protein CASSITGGYEQYF.

The chain uses TRBV3-1 (or the pseudogene TRBV3-2) and TRBJ1-1, with a weak D call TRBD1 (5 bases). This CDR3 contains 14 residues. Trimming removed 0 bases at V and 3 bases at J, with 8 bases between. Germline CDR1 reads LGHDT; CDR2 reads YNNKEL (reference sequence). The CDR3 DNA sequence: TGTGCCAGCAGCCAAGATGGGGGGGACACTGAAGCTTTCTTT. Its translation: CASSQDGGDTEAFF.

The CDR3 here is CASSEAGVPYYEQYF. In nucleotides, the CDR3 is TGTGCCAGTAGCGAAGCGGGGGTTCCCTACTACGAGCAGTACTTC. The chain employs TRBV19 and TRBJ2-7; 8 bases agree with TRBD2. CDR1 and CDR2 from the germline V gene are LNHDA and SQIVND (reference sequence). The CDR3 is made up of 15 amino acids. V trimming: 6 bases; J trimming: 3 bases; junction bases outside the gene matches: 10.

The rearrangement joins TRBV12-3 or TRBV12-4 to TRBJ2-7, with D unresolved. The CDR3 contains 11 residues. V gave up 6 bases and J gave up 5 bases, with 8 bases separating them. The CDR3 region has the DNA TGTGCCAGCAGGTCTAAGAACGAGCAGTACTTC. Its protein product is CASRSKNEQYF.

V usage is TRBV19 and J usage is TRBJ1-2; D call uncertain. CDR3 length: 13 amino acids. Germline V CDR1 and CDR2: LNHDA, SQIVND (reference sequence). V lost 5 bases and J lost 3, with 10 bases in between. The CDR3 coding sequence is TGTGCCAGTAGTCCCCCGGGAGACTATGGCTACACCTTC. Amino acid sequence: CASSPPGDYGYTF.

This sequence joins TRBV7-6 and TRBJ1-1, with TRBD1 matching over 7 bases. The CDR3 has 14 amino acids. The germline gives CDR1 SGHVS, CDR2 FNYEAQ. V shed 4 bases, J shed 1 base, and the junction held 3 bases outside the gene matches. CDR3 sequence reads: CASSSTGANTEAFF. The CDR3 nucleotides are TGTGCCAGCAGCTCTACAGGGGCGAACACTGAAGCTTTCTTT.

This chain joins TRBV7-2 and TRBJ1-5; D gene unclear. Germline V CDR1 and CDR2: SGHTA, FQGNSA. This CDR3 comprises 13 residues. V gave up 5 bases and J gave up 9 bases, with 14 bases separating them. The CDR3 DNA sequence: TGTGCCAGCAGCGCGTCCCCGGATCGGCCCCAGCATTTT. Translated: CASSASPDRPQHF.

This chain's CDR3 is CASGQGWTEAFF. The CDR3 nucleotides are TGTGCCAGTGGACAGGGGTGGACTGAAGCTTTCTTT. V is TRBV19 and J is TRBJ1-1, with 9 positions matching TRBD1. V gave up 8 bases and J gave up 5 bases; unmatched junction bases: 3. Germline-derived CDR1 and CDR2 are LNHDA and SQIVND (reference sequence). This CDR3 spans 12 amino acids.

V gene TRBV4-1 combines with J gene TRBJ2-5; TRBD1 might be the D (6 bases). Germline values: CDR1 MGHRA, CDR2 YSYEKL. This CDR3 is built from 16 residues. V lost 1 base, J lost 0 bases, and 12 bases lay in between. CDR3 region: CASSQGDTYNQETQYF. CDR3 nucleotides: TGCGCCAGCAGCCAAGGGGACACCTATAACCAAGAGACCCAGTACTTC.

The V gene is TRBV18, the J gene TRBJ2-3; D is possibly TRBD1 (6 bases). CDR1 KGHSH and CDR2 LQKENI come from the germline V gene. The CDR3 has 14 amino acids. V was cut by 4 bases and J by 1 base, with 9 bases left in between. The CDR3 region has the DNA TGTGCCAGCTCACTTAGACAGGGCACAGATACGCAGTATTTT. As protein: CASSLRQGTDTQYF. Variable domain in full (rest from reference TRBV18 and TRBJ2-3): NAGVMQNPRHLVRRRGQEARLRCSPMKGHSHVYWYRQLPEEGLKFMVYLQKENIIDESGMPKERFSAEFPKEGPSILRIQQVVRGDSAAYFCASSLRQGTDTQYFGPGTRLTVL.

As regards this clone: The same CDR3 can be traced to other DNA sequences in this sample. The chain is built from TRBV5-5 and TRBJ1-5; D is unclear. This CDR3 comprises 13 residues. V was shortened by 4 bases and J by 5 bases, with 10 bases between the two germline ends. The germline CDR1 and CDR2 sequences are SGHKS and YYEKEE (reference sequence). CDR3 DNA: TGTGCCAGCAGCCTCCTTTGGGATCAGCCCCAGCATTTT. It codes for CASSLLWDQPQHF. Variable domain in full (rest from reference TRBV5-5 and TRBJ1-5): DAGVTQSPTHLIKTRGQQVTLRCSPISGHKSVSWYQQVLGQGPQFIFQYYEKEERGRGNFPDRFSARQFPNYSSELNVNALLLGDSALYLCASSLLWDQPQHFGDGTRLSIL.

The rearrangement joins TRBV30 to TRBJ2-7; D not certain. The germline V and J ends were trimmed by 2 bases and 4 bases, with 6 bases remaining between them. The CDR3 length is 11 residues. Germline CDR1 is GTSNPN and CDR2 is SVGIG (reference sequence). The CDR3 sequence: CAWSPLYEQYF. The CDR3 DNA is TGTGCCTGGAGTCCATTGTACGAGCAGTACTTC.